Reported below is one T cell receptor beta chain. Its specificity is unknown. The CDR3 carries no conserved terminal phenylalanine or tryptophan, so it likely arises from a read error. The DNA is left out, because the CDR3 cannot be placed on it with certainty; the CDR3 is given as TCRdb lists it. The record originates from a study of OX40 agonist ivuxolimab in advanced cancers. Study-wide results and caveats: Both CD4+ and CD8+ T cell populations in blood had undergone clonal expansion by week 6 at 0.1 to 3.0 mg/kg. Partial responders at 0.1-3.0 mg/kg showed near-lowest clonal expansion.

Profiled with immunoSEQ multiplex PCR; TCRdb holds only in-frame clones, not every one. This sample has tens of thousands of clones, with about 93% found just once. The sequence derives from an adult with an advanced solid tumor such as melanoma, head and neck, liver or kidney cancer. This specimen consisted of CD4+ or CD8+ T cells sorted from blood, obtained in a trial of the OX40 agonist ivuxolimab.

CDR3 residues: CALVVFSS. This chain joins TRBV12-5 and TRBJ1-2. The CDR3 comprises 8 residues, both ends counted. CDR1 is LGHNT, CDR2 FRNRAP, per germline.